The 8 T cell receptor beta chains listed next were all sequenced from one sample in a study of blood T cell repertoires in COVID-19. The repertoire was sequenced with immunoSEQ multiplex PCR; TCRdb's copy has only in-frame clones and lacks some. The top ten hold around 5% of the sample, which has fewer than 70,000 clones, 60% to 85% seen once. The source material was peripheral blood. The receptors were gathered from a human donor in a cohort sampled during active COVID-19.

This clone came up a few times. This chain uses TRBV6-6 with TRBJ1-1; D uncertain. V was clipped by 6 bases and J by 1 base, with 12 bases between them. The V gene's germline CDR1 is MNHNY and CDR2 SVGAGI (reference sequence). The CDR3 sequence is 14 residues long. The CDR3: CASSRLGQNTEAFF. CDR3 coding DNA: TGTGCCAGCAGCCGACTCGGTCAGAACACTGAAGCTTTCTTT.

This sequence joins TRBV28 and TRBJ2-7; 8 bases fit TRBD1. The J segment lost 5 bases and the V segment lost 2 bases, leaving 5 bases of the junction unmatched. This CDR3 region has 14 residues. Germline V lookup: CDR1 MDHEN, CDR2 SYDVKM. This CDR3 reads CASSLPRGLDEQYF. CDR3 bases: TGTGCCAGCAGTTTACCCAGGGGGCTGGACGAGCAGTACTTC. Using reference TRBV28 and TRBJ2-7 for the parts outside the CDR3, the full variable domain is DVKVTQSSRYLVKRTGEKVFLECVQDMDHENMFWYRQDPGLGLRLIYFSYDVKMKEKGDIPEGYSVSREKKERFSLILESASTNQTSMYLCASSLPRGLDEQYFGPGTRLTVT.

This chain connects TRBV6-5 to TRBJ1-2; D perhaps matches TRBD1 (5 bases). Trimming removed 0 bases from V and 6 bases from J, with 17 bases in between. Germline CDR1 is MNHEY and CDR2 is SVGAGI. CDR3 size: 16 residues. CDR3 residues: CASSYSNRGLSDGYTF. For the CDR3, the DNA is TGTGCCAGCAGTTACTCGAATCGGGGACTAAGCGATGGCTACACCTTC.

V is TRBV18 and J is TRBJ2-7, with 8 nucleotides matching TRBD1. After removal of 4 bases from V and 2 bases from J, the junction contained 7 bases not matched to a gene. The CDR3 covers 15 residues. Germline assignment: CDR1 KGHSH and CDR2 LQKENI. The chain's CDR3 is CASSRGGTGPYEQYF. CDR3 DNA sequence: TGTGCCAGCTCACGTGGCGGGACAGGCCCCTACGAGCAGTACTTC.

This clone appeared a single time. The CDR3 DNA reads as TGTGCCAGCAGCCGTTCTCCGGTCTCTGGCTACACCTTC. This gives the protein CASSRSPVSGYTF. This chain links TRBV6-4 with TRBJ1-2; D not resolved. The V end lost 6 bases, the J end lost 7 bases, and 15 bases lay between the germline ends. The CDR3 extends over 13 amino acids. Germline CDR1 MRHNA, CDR2 SNTAGT.

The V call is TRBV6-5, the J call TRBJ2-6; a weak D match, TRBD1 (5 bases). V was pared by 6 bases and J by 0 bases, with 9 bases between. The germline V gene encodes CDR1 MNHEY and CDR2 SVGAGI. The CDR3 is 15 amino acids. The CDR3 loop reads CASSVQVSGANVLTF. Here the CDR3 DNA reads TGTGCCAGCAGCGTACAGGTCTCTGGGGCCAACGTCCTGACTTTC.

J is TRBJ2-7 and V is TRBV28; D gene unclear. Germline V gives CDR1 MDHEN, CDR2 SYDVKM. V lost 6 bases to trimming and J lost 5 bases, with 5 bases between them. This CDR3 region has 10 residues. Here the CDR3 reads CASSGNEQYF. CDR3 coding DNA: TGTGCCAGCAGCGGTAACGAGCAGTACTTC.

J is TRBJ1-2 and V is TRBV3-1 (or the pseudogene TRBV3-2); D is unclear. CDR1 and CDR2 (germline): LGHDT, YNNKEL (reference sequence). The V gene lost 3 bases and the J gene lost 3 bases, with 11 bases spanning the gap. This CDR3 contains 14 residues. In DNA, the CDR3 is TGTGCCAGCAGCCAGGTCAGCCAGGACTATGGCTACACCTTC. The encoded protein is CASSQVSQDYGYTF.